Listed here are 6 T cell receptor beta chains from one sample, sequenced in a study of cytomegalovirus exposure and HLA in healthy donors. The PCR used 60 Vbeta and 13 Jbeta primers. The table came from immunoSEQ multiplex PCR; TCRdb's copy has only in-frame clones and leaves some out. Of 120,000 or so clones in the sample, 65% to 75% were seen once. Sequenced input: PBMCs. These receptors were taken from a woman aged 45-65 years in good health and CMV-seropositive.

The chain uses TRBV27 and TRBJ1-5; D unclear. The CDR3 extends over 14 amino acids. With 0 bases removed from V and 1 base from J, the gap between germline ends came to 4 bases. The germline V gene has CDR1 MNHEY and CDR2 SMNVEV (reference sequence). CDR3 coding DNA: TGTGCCAGCAGTTTATCGAGAAGCAATCAGCCCCAGCATTTT. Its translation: CASSLSRSNQPQHF.

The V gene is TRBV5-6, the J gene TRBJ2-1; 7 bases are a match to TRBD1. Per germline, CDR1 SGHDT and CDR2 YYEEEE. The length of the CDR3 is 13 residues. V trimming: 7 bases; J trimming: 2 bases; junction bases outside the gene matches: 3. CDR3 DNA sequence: TGTGCCAGCCAGGGGGATACCTACAATGAGCAGTTCTTC. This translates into CASQGDTYNEQFF.

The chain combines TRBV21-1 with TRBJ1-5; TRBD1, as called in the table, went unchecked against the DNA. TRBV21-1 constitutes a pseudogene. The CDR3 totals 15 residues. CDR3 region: CASSPSTGRNQPQHF. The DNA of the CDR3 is TGTGCCAGCAGCCCCTCAACAGGGCGCAATCAGCCCCAGCATTTT.

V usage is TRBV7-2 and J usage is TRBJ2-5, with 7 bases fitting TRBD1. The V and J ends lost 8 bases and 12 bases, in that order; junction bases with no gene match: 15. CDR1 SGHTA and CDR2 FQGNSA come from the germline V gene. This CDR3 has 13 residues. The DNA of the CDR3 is TGTGCCAGCGATTCTGGACAGGCACTACAGAAGTACTTC. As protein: CASDSGQALQKYF.

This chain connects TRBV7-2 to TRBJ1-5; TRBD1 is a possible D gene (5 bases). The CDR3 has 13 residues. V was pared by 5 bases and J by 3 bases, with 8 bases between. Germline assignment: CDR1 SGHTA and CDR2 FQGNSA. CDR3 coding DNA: TGTGCCAGCAGCCAGGGTCCCAATCAGCCCCAGCATTTT. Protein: CASSQGPNQPQHF.

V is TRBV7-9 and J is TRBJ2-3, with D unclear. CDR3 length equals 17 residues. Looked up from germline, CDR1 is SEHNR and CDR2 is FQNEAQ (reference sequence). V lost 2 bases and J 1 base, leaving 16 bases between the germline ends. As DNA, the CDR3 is TGTGCCAGCAGCTTAATGGCGGCCCTCATGGGCACAGATACGCAGTATTTT. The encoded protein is CASSLMAALMGTDTQYF.